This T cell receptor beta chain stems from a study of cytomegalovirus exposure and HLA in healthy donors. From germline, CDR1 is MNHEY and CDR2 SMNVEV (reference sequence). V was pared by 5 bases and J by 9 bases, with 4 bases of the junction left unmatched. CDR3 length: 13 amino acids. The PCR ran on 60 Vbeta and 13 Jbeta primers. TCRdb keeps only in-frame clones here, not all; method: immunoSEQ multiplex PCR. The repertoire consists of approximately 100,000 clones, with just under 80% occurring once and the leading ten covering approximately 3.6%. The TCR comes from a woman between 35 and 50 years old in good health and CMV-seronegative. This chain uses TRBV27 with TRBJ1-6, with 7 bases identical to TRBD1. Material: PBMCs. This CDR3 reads CASSPTGVSPLHF. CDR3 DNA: TGTGCCAGCAGTCCTACAGGGGTTTCACCCCTCCACTTT.